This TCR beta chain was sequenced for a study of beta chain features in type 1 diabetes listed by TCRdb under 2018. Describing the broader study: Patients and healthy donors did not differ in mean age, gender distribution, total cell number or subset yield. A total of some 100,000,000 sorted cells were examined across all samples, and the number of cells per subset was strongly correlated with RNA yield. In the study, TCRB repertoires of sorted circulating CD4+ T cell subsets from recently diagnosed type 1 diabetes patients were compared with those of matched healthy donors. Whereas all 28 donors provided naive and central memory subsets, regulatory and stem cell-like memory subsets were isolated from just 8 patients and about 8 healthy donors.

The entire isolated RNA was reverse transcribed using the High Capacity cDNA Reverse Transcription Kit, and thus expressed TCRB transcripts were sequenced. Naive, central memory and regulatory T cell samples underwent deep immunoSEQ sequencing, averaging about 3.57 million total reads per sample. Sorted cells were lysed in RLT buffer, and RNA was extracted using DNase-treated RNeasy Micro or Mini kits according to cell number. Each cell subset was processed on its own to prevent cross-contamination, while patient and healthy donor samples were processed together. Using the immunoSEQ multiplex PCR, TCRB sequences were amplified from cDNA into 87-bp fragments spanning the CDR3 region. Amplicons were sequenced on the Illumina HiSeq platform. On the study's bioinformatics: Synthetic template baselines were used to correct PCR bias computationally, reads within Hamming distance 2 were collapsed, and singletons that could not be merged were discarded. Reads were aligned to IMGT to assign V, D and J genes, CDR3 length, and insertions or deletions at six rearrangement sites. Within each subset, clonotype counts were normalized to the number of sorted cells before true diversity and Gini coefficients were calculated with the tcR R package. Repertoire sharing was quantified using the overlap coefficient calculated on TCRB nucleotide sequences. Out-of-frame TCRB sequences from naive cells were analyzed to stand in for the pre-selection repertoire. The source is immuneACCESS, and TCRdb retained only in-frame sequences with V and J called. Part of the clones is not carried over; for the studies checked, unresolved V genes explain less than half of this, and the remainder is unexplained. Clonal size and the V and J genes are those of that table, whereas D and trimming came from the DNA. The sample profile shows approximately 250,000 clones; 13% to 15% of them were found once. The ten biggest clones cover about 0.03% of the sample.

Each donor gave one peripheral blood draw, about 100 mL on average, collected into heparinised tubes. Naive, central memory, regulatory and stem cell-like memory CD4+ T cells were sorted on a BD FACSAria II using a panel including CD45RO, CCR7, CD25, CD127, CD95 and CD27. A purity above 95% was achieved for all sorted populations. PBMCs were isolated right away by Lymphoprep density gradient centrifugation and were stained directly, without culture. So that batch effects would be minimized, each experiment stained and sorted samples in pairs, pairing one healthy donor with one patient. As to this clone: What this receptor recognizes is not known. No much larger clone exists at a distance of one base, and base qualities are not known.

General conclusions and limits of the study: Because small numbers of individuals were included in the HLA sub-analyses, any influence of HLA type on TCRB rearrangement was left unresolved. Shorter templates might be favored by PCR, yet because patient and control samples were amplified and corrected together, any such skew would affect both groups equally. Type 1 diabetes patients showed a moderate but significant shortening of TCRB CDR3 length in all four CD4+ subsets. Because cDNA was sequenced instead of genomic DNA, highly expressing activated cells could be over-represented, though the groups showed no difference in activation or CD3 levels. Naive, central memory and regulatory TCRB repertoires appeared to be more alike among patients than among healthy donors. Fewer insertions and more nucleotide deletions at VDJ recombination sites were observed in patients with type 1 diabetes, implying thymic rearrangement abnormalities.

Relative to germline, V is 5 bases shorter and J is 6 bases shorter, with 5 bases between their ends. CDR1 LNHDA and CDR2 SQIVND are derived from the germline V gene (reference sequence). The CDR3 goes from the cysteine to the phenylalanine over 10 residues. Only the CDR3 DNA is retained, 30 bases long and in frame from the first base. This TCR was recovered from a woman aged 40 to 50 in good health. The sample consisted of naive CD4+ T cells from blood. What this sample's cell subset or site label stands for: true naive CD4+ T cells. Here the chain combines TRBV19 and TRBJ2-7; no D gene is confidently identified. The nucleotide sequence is TGTGCCAGTAGTCGCGCCGAGCAGTACTTC. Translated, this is CASSRAEQYF.